These 32 T cell receptor beta chains share one sample of origin, sequenced in a study of somatic mutations in cytotoxic T cells in rheumatoid arthritis. Method: immunoSEQ multiplex PCR; TCRdb's copy keeps in-frame clones and lacks some. The sample has over 7,000 clones, 60% to 80% seen once; the top ten hold 4.5% to 6%. Sequenced input: CD8+ T cells sorted from blood. The receptors stem from an adult with rheumatoid arthritis.

The V gene is TRBV4-1, the J gene TRBJ2-7; tentative D call: TRBD2 (5 bases). Germline CDR1 is MGHRA and CDR2 is YSYEKL. This CDR3 spans 14 amino acids. The V gene lost 1 base and the J gene lost 2 bases, with 9 bases spanning the gap. CDR3 protein: CASSQVLGAYEQYF. Written as DNA, the CDR3 is TGCGCCAGCAGCCAAGTACTAGGCGCCTACGAGCAGTACTTC.

This clone occurred a few times. The chain uses TRBV28 and TRBJ2-7; 8 nucleotides line up with TRBD1. Germline CDR1 and CDR2: MDHEN and SYDVKM. Unmatched junction bases numbered 10, after V lost 5 bases and J lost 7 bases. This CDR3 region has 14 residues. The CDR3 loop is CASSQEDRVGEQYF. As DNA, the CDR3 is TGTGCCAGCAGTCAAGAGGACAGGGTAGGAGAGCAGTACTTC.

This clone showed up just a few times. V gene TRBV28 combines with J gene TRBJ1-2, with a tentative D call TRBD1 (5 bases). Germline V lookup: CDR1 MDHEN, CDR2 SYDVKM. The V and J ends lost 3 bases and 4 bases respectively, with 21 bases between them. This CDR3 is 17 amino acids long. Written as DNA, the CDR3 is TGTGCCAGCAGTTTCCCGGAGGAGCAGGGTACCATCTATGGCTACACCTTC. Its translation is CASSFPEEQGTIYGYTF.

The chain links TRBV5-6 to TRBJ2-1; 9 bases agree with TRBD2. The V segment lost 3 bases and the J segment 7 bases; nucleotides outside the gene matches: 5. Germline CDR1 is SGHDT and CDR2 is YYEEEE. The CDR3 covers 14 residues. CDR3 sequence reads: CASSSGLAENEQFF. The CDR3, as DNA: TGTGCCAGCAGCTCGGGACTAGCTGAGAATGAGCAGTTCTTC.

The chain links TRBV6-1 to TRBJ1-5; D might be TRBD1 (5 bases). The V gene's germline CDR1 is MNHNS and CDR2 SASEGT. This CDR3 has 15 amino acids. With 4 bases removed from V and 3 bases from J, the gap between germline ends came to 13 bases. The CDR3 here is CASSGDWGVNQPQHF. CDR3 nucleotide sequence: TGTGCCAGCAGTGGGGACTGGGGCGTCAATCAGCCCCAGCATTTT.

This clone has only one observation. The CDR3 spells CASSHNRDAEQYF. In DNA, the CDR3 is TGTGCCAGCAGTCATAACAGGGATGCCGAGCAGTACTTC. This chain links TRBV7-6 with TRBJ2-7; the D gene is possibly TRBD1 (6 bases). The germline CDR1 and CDR2 sequences are SGHVS and FNYEAQ. V lost 6 bases and J 6 bases, leaving 15 bases between the germline ends. The length of the CDR3 is 13 residues.

This clone occurred a few times. The V and J genes are TRBV13 and TRBJ2-3; 7 bases are shared with TRBD2. J lost 2 bases, V lost 2 bases, and 13 bases had no gene match. This CDR3 has 18 amino acids. The V gene's germline CDR1 is PRHDT and CDR2 FYEKMQ (reference sequence). CDR3 amino acids: CASSLTLGRSGITDTQYF. The DNA for the CDR3 is TGTGCCAGCAGCTTAACCCTTGGGAGGAGCGGGATCACAGATACGCAGTATTTT.

V gene TRBV28 combines with J gene TRBJ1-6; D not certain. Trimming cost V 8 bases and J 10 bases, with 15 bases left between them. This CDR3 region has 13 residues. In germline, CDR1 is MDHEN, CDR2 SYDVKM. Here the CDR3 DNA reads TGTGCCAGCGGTGGGGATTATAGCTCACCCCTCCACTTT. Translating it yields CASGGDYSSPLHF.

The rearrangement joins TRBV28 to TRBJ2-1; D ambiguous. V was cut by 5 bases and J by 0 bases, with 14 bases left in between. CDR3 size: 16 residues. CDR1 MDHEN and CDR2 SYDVKM come from the germline V gene. The CDR3 nucleotides read TGTGCCAGCAGTGAAAGACTTTCTTCCTCCTACAATGAGCAGTTCTTC. This sequence encodes CASSERLSSSYNEQFF.

V and J are TRBV6-1 and TRBJ2-1; D might be TRBD1 or TRBD2, each matching 5 bases. The CDR3 sequence is 15 residues long. The germline CDR1 and CDR2 sequences are MNHNS and SASEGT. V lost 6 bases, J lost 4 bases, and 16 bases lay in between. The CDR3 coding sequence is TGTGCCAGCAGCCCTAGAGGGGTATCTTACAATGAGCAGTTCTTC. The encoded protein is CASSPRGVSYNEQFF.

The chain is built from TRBV2 and TRBJ2-1; 7 bases agree with TRBD1. V dropped 3 bases and J dropped 1; count of bases not matched to a gene: 6. Germline-derived CDR1 and CDR2 are SNHLY and FYNNEI. This CDR3 region has 16 residues. The CDR3 region has the DNA TGTGCCAGCAGTGATTACCGGGACAGATCCTACAATGAGCAGTTCTTC. Encoded protein: CASSDYRDRSYNEQFF.

The chain carries TRBV5-5 and TRBJ2-7; D gene unclear. Trimming removed 6 bases from V and 3 bases from J, with 10 bases in between. From germline, CDR1 is SGHKS and CDR2 YYEKEE (reference sequence). The CDR3 totals 12 residues. CDR3 DNA: TGTGCCAGCAATAACAGAAACTACGAGCAGTACTTC. Residues: CASNNRNYEQYF.

This chain connects TRBV28 to TRBJ2-3; no definite D call. V lost 2 bases and J lost 4, with 13 bases in between. This CDR3 spans 15 amino acids. The V gene's germline CDR1 is MDHEN and CDR2 SYDVKM. The CDR3 nucleotides are TGTGCCAGCAGTTTACCGGGCCTGGGGTCAGATACGCAGTATTTT. Encoded protein: CASSLPGLGSDTQYF.

This sequence joins TRBV28 and TRBJ1-4; 9 bases fit TRBD1. V lost 1 base, J lost 8 bases, and 8 bases stayed unmatched. From germline, CDR1 is MDHEN and CDR2 SYDVKM. This CDR3 contains 16 residues. Here the CDR3 reads CASSLSAWTGVEKLFF. CDR3 sequence (DNA): TGTGCCAGCAGTTTATCCGCCTGGACAGGGGTGGAAAAACTGTTTTTT.

The gene calls are TRBV5-4 and TRBJ2-7, with 10 nucleotides matching TRBD2. V trimming: 3 bases; J trimming: 2 bases; junction bases outside the gene matches: 2. Looked up from germline, CDR1 is SGHNT and CDR2 is YYREEE (reference sequence). The CDR3 consists of 14 residues. This CDR3 reads CASSSAGGAYEQYF. The DNA of the CDR3 is TGTGCCAGCAGCTCAGCGGGAGGGGCCTACGAGCAGTACTTC.

The gene calls are TRBV6-4 and TRBJ2-1; D unclear. There are 13 residues in the CDR3. Between the trimmed V and J ends, which lost 3 bases and 2 bases, there was a span of 5 bases. Germline assignment: CDR1 MRHNA and CDR2 SNTAGT. This chain's CDR3 is CASSEDTYNEQFF. The CDR3 DNA reads as TGTGCCAGCAGTGAAGACACCTACAATGAGCAGTTCTTC.

This sequence joins TRBV7-2 and TRBJ2-1; D possibly corresponds to TRBD2 (7 bases). The CDR3 runs to 16 residues. The ends were cut back, 1 base at V and 7 bases at J, with 17 bases in the middle. Germline V gene lookup returns CDR1 SGHTA and CDR2 FQGNSA. CDR3 DNA sequence: TGTGCCAGCAGCTTAGTTTTGGGGGGGGCGCGAAATGAGCAGTTCTTC. Its protein is CASSLVLGGARNEQFF.

V is TRBV7-3 and J is TRBJ1-6; the match to TRBD1 covers 10 bases. The V gene's germline CDR1 is SGHTA and CDR2 FQGTGA. The CDR3 loop spans 18 amino acids. After removal of 4 bases from V and 5 bases from J, the junction contained 11 bases not matched to a gene. CDR3 coding DNA: TGTGCCAGCAGCTCCGCCGGGACAGGGGAAAAAGATAATTCACCCCTCCACTTT. Its protein product is CASSSAGTGEKDNSPLHF. Full variable domain (missing parts from reference TRBV7-3 and TRBJ1-6): GAGVSQTPSNKVTEKGKYVELRCDPISGHTALYWYRQSLGQGPEFLIYFQGTGAADDSGLPNDRFFAVRPEGSVSTLKIQRTERGDSAVYLCASSSAGTGEKDNSPLHFGNGTRLTVT.

V and J are TRBV10-2 and TRBJ2-7; a weak D match, TRBD1 (5 bases). Deletions cut 0 bases from V and 3 bases from J, with 12 bases between. Germline-derived CDR1 and CDR2 are WSHSY and SAAADI. The CDR3 spans 15 residues. CDR3 sequence reads: CASSESLGAVYEQYV. The CDR3 DNA sequence: TGCGCCAGCAGTGAGTCCTTAGGGGCGGTCTACGAGCAGTACGTC.

The chain joins TRBV4-2 to TRBJ2-5; 7 nucleotides match TRBD1. Germline loops: CDR1 LGHNA, CDR2 YNFKEQ. The CDR3 totals 14 residues. Unmatched junction bases numbered 6, after V lost 5 bases and J lost 3 bases. The CDR3 region is CASSLHGTEETQYF. CDR3 bases: TGTGCCAGCAGCTTACATGGGACAGAAGAGACCCAGTACTTC.

This clone was detected once. The chain is built from TRBV29-1 and TRBJ2-6; D gene uncertain. V was cut by 7 bases and J by 0 bases, with 10 bases left in between. This CDR3 is 14 amino acids long. Germline CDR1 SQVTM, CDR2 ANQGSEA. This chain's CDR3 is CSAALGSGANVLTF. The CDR3 nucleotides are TGCAGCGCCGCTTTAGGCTCTGGGGCCAACGTCCTGACTTTC. Filled out from reference TRBV29-1 and TRBJ2-6, the complete variable domain reads SAVISQKPSRDICQRGTSLTIQCQVDSQVTMMFWYRQQPGQSLTLIATANQGSEATYESGFVIDKFPISRPNLTFSTLTVSNMSPEDSSIYLCSAALGSGANVLTFGAGSRLTVL.

This clone was detected only once. The chain joins TRBV11-1 to TRBJ2-5, with no clear D. The length of the CDR3 is 16 residues. V lost 4 bases and J 2 bases, leaving 17 bases between the germline ends. Germline-derived CDR1 and CDR2 are SGHAT and FQDESV (reference sequence). The CDR3 spells CASSSDLVIGQETQYF. CDR3 nucleotide sequence: TGTGCCAGCAGCTCGGACCTGGTAATTGGACAAGAGACCCAGTACTTC.

This clone was detected only a few times. The chain is built from TRBV19 and TRBJ2-1; TRBD1 matches at 10 bases. Germline trimming cut 5 bases from V and 5 bases from J; bases unmatched to any gene: 6. The CDR3 runs to 15 residues. Germline V lookup: CDR1 LNHDA, CDR2 SQIVND (reference sequence). The CDR3 DNA reads TGTGCCAGTAGTCCCGACAGGGGGCTTGACAATGAGCAGTTCTTC. It is translated as CASSPDRGLDNEQFF.

The chain combines TRBV11-1 with TRBJ2-1; 7 positions agree with TRBD2. Unmatched junction bases numbered 2, after V lost 0 bases and J lost 3 bases. The CDR3 spans 15 residues. From germline, CDR1 is SGHAT and CDR2 FQDESV (reference sequence). CDR3 loop: CASSLAGGIYNEQFF. CDR3 DNA sequence: TGTGCCAGCAGCTTAGCGGGGGGGATCTACAATGAGCAGTTCTTC.

As DNA, the CDR3 is TGTGCCAGCAGCAGTTCAGGGGAACCCCTCCACTTT. This sequence encodes CASSSSGEPLHF. The rearrangement uses TRBV5-4 and TRBJ1-6; D may be TRBD1 (6 bases). Germline CDR1 and CDR2: SGHNT and YYREEE (reference sequence). CDR3 length equals 12 residues. Deletions cut 4 bases from V and 12 bases from J, with 11 bases between.

This chain links TRBV9 with TRBJ1-5; D is possibly TRBD1 (5 bases). V lost 0 bases and J 6 bases, leaving 13 bases between the germline ends. This CDR3 comprises 15 residues. Germline CDR1 reads SGDLS; CDR2 reads YYNGEE. In DNA, the CDR3 is TGTGCCAGCAGCGTAGGGCAGGGAGGAGGTCAGCCCCAGCATTTT. Translating gives CASSVGQGGGQPQHF.

The CDR3 here is CATSSHWTGRGDTQYF. The CDR3 bases are TGTGCCACCAGCAGTCACTGGACAGGACGTGGAGATACGCAGTATTTT. The chain links TRBV15 to TRBJ2-3, with 7 bases identical to TRBD1. The CDR3 sequence is 16 residues long. The V gene end was trimmed by 3 bases and the J gene end by 5 bases; junction bases not matched to a gene: 11. Germline loops: CDR1 LNHNV, CDR2 YYDKDF (reference sequence).

The chain couples TRBV2 to TRBJ1-1; TRBD1 might be the D (5 bases). Looked up from germline, CDR1 is SNHLY and CDR2 is FYNNEI. Between the trimmed V and J ends, which lost 3 bases and 1 base, there was a span of 12 bases. There are 15 residues in the CDR3. CDR3 amino acids: CASSEGGDWNTEAFF. The CDR3, as DNA: TGTGCCAGCAGTGAGGGAGGGGATTGGAACACTGAAGCTTTCTTT. Looking up the rest from reference TRBV2 and TRBJ1-1 gives the full variable domain: EPEVTQTPSHQVTQMGQEVILRCVPISNHLYFYWYRQILGQKVEFLVSFYNNEISEKSEIFDDQFSVERPDGSNFTLKIRSTKLEDSAMYFCASSEGGDWNTEAFFGQGTRLTVV.

The rearrangement links TRBV4-1 to TRBJ2-7; no firm D call. V gave up 4 bases and J gave up 1 base, with 11 bases separating them. The CDR3 has 14 amino acids. Germline lookup yields CDR1 MGHRA and CDR2 YSYEKL. The CDR3 here is CASSPVYGSYEQYV. CDR3 in DNA: TGCGCCAGCAGCCCGGTTTACGGTTCCTACGAGCAGTACGTC.

The gene calls are TRBV29-1 and TRBJ2-1; 8 bases fit TRBD2. This CDR3 is built from 14 residues. Germline V gene data show CDR1 as SQVTM and CDR2 as ANQGSEA. V dropped 8 bases and J dropped 0; count of bases not matched to a gene: 6. The CDR3 here is CSSISGSSYNEQFF. The CDR3 nucleotides read TGCAGCTCCATCAGCGGGAGCTCCTACAATGAGCAGTTCTTC.

V and J are TRBV7-9 and TRBJ2-3; 7 bases match TRBD1. The CDR3 is made up of 17 amino acids. Germline CDR1 and CDR2: SEHNR and FQNEAQ (reference sequence). V was clipped by 5 bases and J by 2 bases; unmatched bases: 13. The CDR3 reads CASSDDRDQTHTDTQYF. The CDR3 DNA is TGTGCCAGCAGCGACGACAGGGATCAGACCCACACAGATACGCAGTATTTT.

This sequence joins TRBV28 and TRBJ2-7, with 9 bases fitting TRBD2. Looked up from germline, CDR1 is MDHEN and CDR2 is SYDVKM. Trimming removed 3 bases from V and 0 bases from J; junction bases left unmatched: 3. The CDR3 is 15 amino acids. CDR3 nucleotide sequence: TGTGCCAGCAGTTTGAGCGGGGGGAGCTCCTACGAGCAGTACTTC. Translating it yields CASSLSGGSSYEQYF.